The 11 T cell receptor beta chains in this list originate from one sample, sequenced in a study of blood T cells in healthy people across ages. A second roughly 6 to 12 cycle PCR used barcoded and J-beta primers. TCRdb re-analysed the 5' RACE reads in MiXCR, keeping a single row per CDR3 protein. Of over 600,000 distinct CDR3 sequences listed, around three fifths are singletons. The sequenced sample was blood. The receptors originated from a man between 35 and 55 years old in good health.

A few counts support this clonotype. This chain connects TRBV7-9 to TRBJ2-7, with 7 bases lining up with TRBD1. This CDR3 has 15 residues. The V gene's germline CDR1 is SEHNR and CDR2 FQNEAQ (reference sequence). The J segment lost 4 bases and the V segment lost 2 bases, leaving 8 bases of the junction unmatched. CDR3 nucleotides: TGTGCCAGCAGCTTACCCGGACAGGCACGGTACGAGCAGTACTTC. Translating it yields CASSLPGQARYEQYF. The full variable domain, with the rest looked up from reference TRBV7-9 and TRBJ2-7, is DTGVSQNPRHKITKRGQNVTFRCDPISEHNRLYWYRQTLGQGPEFLTYFQNEAQLEKSRLLSDRFSAERPKGSFSTLEIQRTEQGDSAMYLCASSLPGQARYEQYFGPGTRLTVT.

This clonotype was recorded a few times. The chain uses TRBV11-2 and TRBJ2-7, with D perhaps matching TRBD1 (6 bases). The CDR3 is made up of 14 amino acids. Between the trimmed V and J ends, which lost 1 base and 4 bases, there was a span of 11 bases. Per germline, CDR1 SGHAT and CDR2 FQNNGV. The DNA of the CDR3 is TGTGCCAGCAGCTTAGGGGTACAGGGTTACGAGCAGTACTTC. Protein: CASSLGVQGYEQYF.

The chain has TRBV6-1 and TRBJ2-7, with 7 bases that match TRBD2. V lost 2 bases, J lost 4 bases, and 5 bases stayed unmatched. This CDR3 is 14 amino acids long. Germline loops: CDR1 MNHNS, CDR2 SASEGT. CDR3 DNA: TGTGCCAGCAGTGAAATGGGACTACTATACGAGCAGTACTTC. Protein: CASSEMGLLYEQYF.

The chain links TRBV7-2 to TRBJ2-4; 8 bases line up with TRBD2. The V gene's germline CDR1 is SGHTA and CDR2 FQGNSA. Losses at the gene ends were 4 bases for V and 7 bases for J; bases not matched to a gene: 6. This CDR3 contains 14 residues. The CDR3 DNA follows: TGTGCCAGCAGCTCGGGAGGGGACCTGAACATTCAGTACTTC. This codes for CASSSGGDLNIQYF.

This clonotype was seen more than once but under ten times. CDR3 nucleotides: TGTGCCAGCAGCTTAAGCGACAGGGCTGGCGGCTACACCTTC. This codes for CASSLSDRAGGYTF. The J gene is TRBJ1-2, the V gene TRBV7-9; the match to TRBD1 covers 7 bases. Germline CDR1 SEHNR, CDR2 FQNEAQ (reference sequence). The V gene end was trimmed by 2 bases and the J gene end by 8 bases; junction bases not matched to a gene: 8. This CDR3 has 14 residues.

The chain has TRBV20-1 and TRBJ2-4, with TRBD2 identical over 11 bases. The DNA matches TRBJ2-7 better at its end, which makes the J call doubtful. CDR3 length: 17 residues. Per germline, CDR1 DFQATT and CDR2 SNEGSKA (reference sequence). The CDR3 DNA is TGCAGTGCTAGAGATATACTAGCGGGAGTTTCCTTCGACGAGCAGTACTTC. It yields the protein CSARDILAGVSFDEQYF.

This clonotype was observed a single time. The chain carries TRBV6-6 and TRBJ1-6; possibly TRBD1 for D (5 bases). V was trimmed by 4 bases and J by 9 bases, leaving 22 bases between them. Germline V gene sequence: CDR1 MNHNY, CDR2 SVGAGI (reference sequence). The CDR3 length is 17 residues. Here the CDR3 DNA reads TGTGCCAGCAGTTCCGGGCCCCAACTAAAGGGACGTTCACCCCTCCACTTT. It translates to CASSSGPQLKGRSPLHF.

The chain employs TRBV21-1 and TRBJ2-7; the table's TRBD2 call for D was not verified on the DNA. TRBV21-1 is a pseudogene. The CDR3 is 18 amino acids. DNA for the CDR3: TGTGCCAGCAGCAAACCTTTAGGTAATAGCGGGGTAATGTACGAGCAGTACTTC. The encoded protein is CASSKPLGNSGVMYEQYF.

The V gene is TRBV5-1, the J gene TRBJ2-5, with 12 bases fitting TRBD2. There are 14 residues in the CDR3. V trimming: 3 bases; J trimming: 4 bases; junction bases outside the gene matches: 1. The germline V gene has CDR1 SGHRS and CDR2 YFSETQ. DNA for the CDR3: TGCGCCAGCAGCTCGACTAGCGGGGGAGAGACCCAGTACTTC. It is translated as CASSSTSGGETQYF.

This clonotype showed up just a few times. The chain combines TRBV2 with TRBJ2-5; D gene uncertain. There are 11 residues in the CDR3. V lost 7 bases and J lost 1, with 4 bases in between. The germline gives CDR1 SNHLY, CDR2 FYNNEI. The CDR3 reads CASTVQETQYF. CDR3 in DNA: TGTGCCAGCACTGTCCAAGAGACCCAGTACTTC. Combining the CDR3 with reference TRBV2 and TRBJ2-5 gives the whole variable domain EPEVTQTPSHQVTQMGQEVILRCVPISNHLYFYWYRQILGQKVEFLVSFYNNEISEKSEIFDDQFSVERPDGSNFTLKIRSTKLEDSAMYFCASTVQETQYFGPGTRLLVL.

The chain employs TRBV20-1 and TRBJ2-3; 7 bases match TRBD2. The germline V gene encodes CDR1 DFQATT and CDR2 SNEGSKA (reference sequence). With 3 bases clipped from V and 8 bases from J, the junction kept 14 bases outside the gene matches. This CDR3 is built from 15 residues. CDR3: CSARLAGAGRGTQYF. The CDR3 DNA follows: TGCAGTGCTAGGTTGGCGGGAGCGGGGCGGGGTACGCAGTATTTT.